The TCR beta chain under discussion was sequenced for a study of control samples from healthy donors and cancer patients. Germline CDR1 and CDR2: KGHSH and LQKENI. V was pared by 2 bases and J by 3 bases, with 10 bases between. This CDR3 has 14 residues. The data were produced by immunoSEQ multiplex PCR, yet TCRdb's version contains in-frame clones alone and is incomplete. The data show 130,000 or so clones, with around 90% seen just once and 4.5% to 7% held by the top ten. The chain recombines TRBV18 with TRBJ1-2; no reliable D call. The receptor was isolated from a man aged 18 to 30 in good health. Sequenced input: blood. The CDR3 DNA is TGTGCCAGCTCACCAACTGGAGGGTACTATGGCTACACCTTC. Protein product: CASSPTGGYYGYTF.